One and the same sample provided the 29 T cell receptor beta chains below, sequenced in a study of blood T cells in healthy people across ages. It was with a sample-barcoded 5' primer and a J-beta primer mix that a second PCR of roughly 6 to 12 cycles was run. In TCRdb, the 5' RACE reads were re-called with MiXCR into one record per CDR3 protein. The data hold around 990,000 distinct CDR3 sequences, with 35% to 40% observed a single time. The specimen sequenced was blood. The receptors here all came from a man between 18 and 29 years old in good health.

The chain uses TRBV20-1 and TRBJ2-5, with 10 bases fitting TRBD2. Per the germline V gene, CDR1 is DFQATT and CDR2 is SNEGSKA (reference sequence). The length of the CDR3 is 13 residues. The V segment lost 4 bases and the J segment 11 bases; nucleotides outside the gene matches: 10. This CDR3 is CSATGTSVDEQYF. The CDR3, as DNA: TGCAGTGCTACCGGGACTAGCGTTGATGAGCAGTACTTC.

Points on this clonotype: Possible read error: a much larger clone is one base away. The final CDR3 position lacks the conserved phenylalanine or tryptophan, pointing to a likely read error. The rearrangement joins TRBV13 to TRBJ2-5, with D possibly TRBD1 on 7 matching bases. V was shortened by 6 bases and J by 5 bases, with 10 bases between the two germline ends. The CDR3 is 12 residues long. Germline CDR1 is PRHDT and CDR2 is FYEKMQ (reference sequence). This CDR3 reads CASSSGGETQYL. The CDR3 region has the DNA TGTGCCAGCAGTTCAGGGGGGGAGACCCAGTACTTA.

CDR3 coding DNA: TGCAGTGCCCCTCCCTGGGGACAGAGAAACCAAAACATTCAGTACTTC. Encoded protein: CSAPPWGQRNQNIQYF. The chain carries TRBV20-1 and TRBJ2-4; 7 nucleotides align to TRBD1. J lost 5 bases, V lost 6 bases, and 16 bases had no gene match. The CDR3 is made up of 16 amino acids. Per germline, CDR1 DFQATT and CDR2 SNEGSKA (reference sequence).

This clonotype has more than one count but fewer than ten. J is TRBJ2-1 and V is TRBV9; the D call may be TRBD1 or TRBD2 (6 bases each). TRBJ2-7 matches the DNA end more closely, so the J call is doubtful. In germline, CDR1 is SGDLS, CDR2 YYNGEE. There are 17 residues in the CDR3. CDR3 nucleotides: TGTGCCAGCAGCGCTCCTCGGGGGCCGGTATCCTACAATGAGCAGTACTTC. It is translated as CASSAPRGPVSYNEQYF.

The chain joins TRBV7-2 to TRBJ2-7, with D perhaps TRBD1 (6 bases). The germline V gene encodes CDR1 SGHTA and CDR2 FQGNSA. Trimming took off 5 bases at V and 3 bases at J, with 14 bases between the two ends. The CDR3 consists of 14 residues. CDR3 in DNA: TGTGCCAGCAGCCCAACGGGACATGACTACGAGCAGTACTTC. Its protein product is CASSPTGHDYEQYF. The full variable domain, its missing parts supplied by reference TRBV7-2 and TRBJ2-7, is GAGVSQSPSNKVTEKGKDVELRCDPISGHTALYWYRQSLGQGLEFLIYFQGNSAPDKSGLPSDRFSAERTGGSVSTLTIQRTQQEDSAVYLCASSPTGHDYEQYFGPGTRLTVT.

The chain uses TRBV10-3 and TRBJ2-5, with D possibly being TRBD1 (5 bases). Per germline, CDR1 ENHRY and CDR2 SYGVKD. Trimming took off 7 bases at V and 11 bases at J, with 29 bases between the two ends. CDR3 length: 16 residues. This CDR3 reads CAITSPQGDQNNEQYF. CDR3 nucleotide sequence: TGTGCCATCACCAGCCCCCAGGGTGACCAGAACAATGAGCAGTACTTC.

The table lists this clonotype with a few counts. This chain links TRBV12-3 or TRBV12-4 with TRBJ1-2; 9 positions match TRBD1. J gave up 5 bases and V 1 base, and 17 bases lay outside the gene matches. This CDR3 spans 19 amino acids. This CDR3 reads CASSLGRSGQGRYEYGYTF. CDR3 nucleotide sequence: TGTGCCAGCAGTTTAGGGCGTTCGGGACAGGGCCGTTATGAATATGGCTACACCTTC.

The gene calls are TRBV20-1 and TRBJ1-1; no firm D call. The CDR3 spans 17 residues. Trimming took off 0 bases at V and 1 base at J, with 18 bases between the two ends. Germline CDR1 is DFQATT and CDR2 is SNEGSKA (reference sequence). CDR3 residues: CSARDTAGSYWNTEAFF. In nucleotides, the CDR3 is TGCAGTGCTAGAGATACGGCCGGTTCGTACTGGAACACTGAAGCTTTCTTT.

The genes are TRBV5-1 and TRBJ2-2, with 9 bases lining up with TRBD2. The germline CDR1 and CDR2 sequences are SGHRS and YFSETQ. The V gene end was trimmed by 2 bases and the J gene end by 1 base; junction bases not matched to a gene: 3. CDR3 length: 16 amino acids. The CDR3 loop reads CASSFSGGQNTGELFF. CDR3 bases: TGCGCCAGCAGCTTCAGCGGGGGGCAGAACACCGGGGAGCTGTTTTTT.

This clonotype was seen more than once but under ten times. The chain has TRBV13 and TRBJ2-5; the D is unclear. Between the trimmed V and J ends, which lost 5 bases and 11 bases, there was a span of 18 bases. CDR1 PRHDT and CDR2 FYEKMQ come from the germline V gene (reference sequence). This CDR3 comprises 13 residues. The chain's CDR3 is CASSKSRLGWQYF. The DNA of the CDR3 is TGTGCCAGCAGCAAATCACGGCTTGGTTGGCAGTACTTC.

Ten or more counts support this clonotype. The rearrangement joins TRBV9 to TRBJ1-2, with unresolved D. V lost 2 bases and J 4 bases, leaving 3 bases between the germline ends. The germline V gene has CDR1 SGDLS and CDR2 YYNGEE. The CDR3 loop spans 11 amino acids. The CDR3 DNA follows: TGTGCCAGCAGCGTCGGCTATGGCTACACCTTC. Protein product: CASSVGYGYTF.

This clonotype is a singleton in its sample. The J gene is TRBJ2-3, the V gene TRBV5-1; TRBD2 matches at 10 bases. The CDR3 runs to 17 residues. V lost 3 bases, J lost 5 bases, and 12 bases stayed unmatched. Per the germline V gene, CDR1 is SGHRS and CDR2 is YFSETQ. The CDR3 is CASSSGASGGAVDTQYF. CDR3 in DNA: TGCGCCAGCAGCTCGGGTGCCAGCGGGGGGGCGGTAGATACGCAGTATTTT.

In the case of this clonotype: The junction and the germline gene differ at one end; a read error may be behind it. The chain joins TRBV20-1 to TRBJ2-1; 8 nucleotides agree with TRBD2. CDR3 length: 13 amino acids. Germline-derived CDR1 and CDR2 are DFQATT and SNEGSKA (reference sequence). As DNA, the CDR3 is TGCAGTGCCGGGAGGGACCCGAACAATGAGCGGTTCTTC. It specifies CSAGRDPNNERFF.

V is TRBV20-1 and J is TRBJ1-1; the match to TRBD1 covers 7 bases. Losses at the gene ends were 0 bases for V and 5 bases for J; bases not matched to a gene: 18. From germline, CDR1 is DFQATT and CDR2 SNEGSKA (reference sequence). This CDR3 has 18 residues. CDR3 nucleotide sequence: TGCAGTGCTAGAGATCCCCGTATTGCGGGGCAGGGGGGGACTGAAGCTTTCTTT. Translation: CSARDPRIAGQGGTEAFF.

This clonotype was seen ten or more times. V is TRBV10-3 and J is TRBJ1-2, with unresolved D. Germline V CDR1 and CDR2: ENHRY, SYGVKD. The CDR3 is made up of 13 amino acids. Trimming stripped 0 bases from V and 0 bases from J, with 2 bases between. CDR3 nucleotides: TGTGCCATCAGTGAGTCGTCTAACTATGGCTACACCTTC. It specifies CAISESSNYGYTF.

This clonotype was counted between two and nine times. V gene TRBV27 combines with J gene TRBJ1-5; D is undetermined. Between the trimmed V and J ends, which lost 3 bases and 5 bases, there was a span of 8 bases. This CDR3 has 13 residues. The germline V gene encodes CDR1 MNHEY and CDR2 SMNVEV (reference sequence). CDR3 sequence: CASSFGSDQPQHF. DNA for the CDR3: TGTGCCAGCAGTTTCGGCAGCGATCAGCCCCAGCATTTT.

This sequence joins TRBV6-2 or TRBV6-3 and TRBJ1-1; D remains unclear. Germline CDR1 reads MNHEY; CDR2 reads SVGEGT. With 6 bases removed from V and 7 bases from J, the gap between germline ends came to 15 bases. CDR3 length equals 13 residues. The CDR3 loop reads CASSLTGPIEAFF. The DNA for the CDR3 is TGTGCCAGCAGCCTAACTGGACCGATTGAAGCTTTCTTT.

The chain links TRBV20-1 to TRBJ2-2; TRBD1 or TRBD2 may be the D gene (5 bases each). Germline V gene lookup returns CDR1 DFQATT and CDR2 SNEGSKA (reference sequence). Trimming cost V 0 bases and J 6 bases, with 11 bases left between them. The CDR3 covers 14 residues. This chain's CDR3 is CSARDGGFAGELFF. The CDR3 DNA reads TGCAGTGCTAGAGATGGGGGTTTTGCCGGGGAGCTGTTTTTT.

The chain carries TRBV10-3 and TRBJ1-1; D might be TRBD1 (5 bases). Trimming shortened V by 7 bases and J by 2 bases, and 11 bases separated the two germline ends. The CDR3 contains 13 residues. Per the germline V gene, CDR1 is ENHRY and CDR2 is SYGVKD. The CDR3 sequence: CAITKGANTEAFF. DNA for the CDR3: TGTGCCATCACCAAAGGGGCCAACACTGAAGCTTTCTTT.

The V call is TRBV7-8, the J call TRBJ2-6; D is unresolved. V was shortened by 1 base and J by 2 bases, with 9 bases between the two germline ends. The V gene's germline CDR1 is SGHVS and CDR2 FQNEAQ. This CDR3 has 16 amino acids. The CDR3 bases are TGTGCCAGCAGCTTAGTTGGGGTTGCTGGGGCCAACGTCCTGACTTTC. Protein: CASSLVGVAGANVLTF.

The chain combines TRBV6-2 or TRBV6-3 with TRBJ1-6, with 9 bases that match TRBD1. The J segment lost 9 bases and the V segment lost 6 bases, leaving 9 bases of the junction unmatched. The germline gives CDR1 MNHEY, CDR2 SVGEGT. The CDR3 length is 15 residues. This CDR3 is CASRFPGQGPSPLHF. The CDR3 DNA follows: TGTGCCAGCAGGTTCCCGGGACAGGGCCCTTCACCCCTCCACTTT.

This chain joins TRBV12-3 or TRBV12-4 and TRBJ1-3; D possibly corresponds to TRBD1 (6 bases). With 5 bases removed from V and 4 bases from J, the gap between germline ends came to 12 bases. This CDR3 has 14 residues. The CDR3 nucleotides are TGTGCCAGCAGTCCCCGGGGGCACGGAAACACCATATATTTT. Protein product: CASSPRGHGNTIYF.

This clonotype was observed a few times. The chain has TRBV14 and TRBJ2-3; perhaps TRBD1 as D (6 bases). V dropped 3 bases and J dropped 6 bases, with 19 bases sitting between them. The CDR3 sequence is 16 residues long. The germline gives CDR1 SGHDN, CDR2 FVKESK. The CDR3 nucleotides read TGTGCCAGCAGCCACCACAGGGTAACCCCAGTGGATACGCAGTATTTT. Translated: CASSHHRVTPVDTQYF.

The rearrangement joins TRBV12-3 or TRBV12-4 to TRBJ2-2; 13 bases match TRBD2. CDR3 size: 19 residues. With V trimmed by 3 bases and J by 1 base, 8 bases remained unmatched. CDR3 amino acids: CASSLWTSGGRLNTGELFF. The CDR3 DNA reads as TGTGCCAGCAGTTTGTGGACTAGCGGGGGCCGGTTGAACACCGGGGAGCTGTTTTTT.

CDR3 sequence (DNA): TGTGCCAGCATCGTACGGGGGGTCCTCACTGAAGCTTTCTTT. This sequence encodes CASIVRGVLTEAFF. This chain connects TRBV6-5 to TRBJ1-1; D perhaps matches TRBD1 (5 bases). Looked up from germline, CDR1 is MNHEY and CDR2 is SVGAGI. This CDR3 comprises 14 residues. V shed 7 bases and J shed 4 bases, with 16 bases lying between them.

Notes on this clonotype: One junction end disagrees with the germline gene, perhaps due to a read error. The chain employs TRBV20-1 and TRBJ2-5; 9 bases align to TRBD1. The germline gives CDR1 DFQATT, CDR2 SNEGSKA (reference sequence). The CDR3 is 13 amino acids. This chain's CDR3 is CSAHRGPQETQCF. For the CDR3, the DNA is TGCAGTGCGCACAGGGGGCCCCAAGAGACCCAGTGCTTC.

This clonotype was observed a handful of times. The chain recombines TRBV20-1 with TRBJ2-3; D ambiguous. Deletions cut 1 base from V and 0 bases from J, with 8 bases between. The V gene's germline CDR1 is DFQATT and CDR2 SNEGSKA (reference sequence). This CDR3 spans 14 amino acids. The CDR3 sequence is CSARGLMSTDTQYF. The CDR3 nucleotides are TGCAGTGCTAGAGGCCTGATGAGCACAGATACGCAGTATTTT.

A few counts support this clonotype. The genes are TRBV21-1 and TRBJ2-3; TRBD1, the table's D call, lacks a check against the DNA. TRBV21-1 is shown as a pseudogene. This CDR3 region has 16 residues. The CDR3 sequence is CASSERPGGGTDTQYF. Here the CDR3 DNA reads TGTGCCAGCAGCGAACGTCCGGGCGGGGGGACAGATACGCAGTATTTT.

This clonotype showed up many times. The J gene is TRBJ1-4, the V gene TRBV12-3 or TRBV12-4; TRBD1 might be the D (5 bases). There are 16 residues in the CDR3. With 3 bases removed from V and 7 bases from J, the gap between germline ends came to 18 bases. CDR3 loop: CASSFGQGGLGEKLFF. Written as DNA, the CDR3 is TGTGCCAGCAGTTTCGGGCAGGGCGGGCTCGGTGAAAAACTGTTTTTT.